In its sample, the clone carrying this T cell receptor beta chain was seen a few times. These data belong to a study of blood T cell repertoires in COVID-19. Overall study context: Italy, Spain and the United States were the sources of the convalescent and acute COVID-19 samples. T cells, B-cell-depleted T cells, or PBMCs supplied cDNA or gDNA.

Authors' data handling: Amplification from reference gene primers served as the basis for estimated nucleated cell counts. Profiling relied on immunoSEQ multiplex PCR, and the TCRdb table lists in-frame clones only, not all of them. V, J and clone size are taken as reported in that table, and D and trimming were inferred from the DNA itself. The profile shows approximately 240,000 clones, about 88% of them singletons. The V and J ends lost 4 bases and 7 bases, in that order; junction bases with no gene match: 6. The CDR3 has 15 amino acids. Germline CDR1 reads LGHNA; CDR2 reads YNFKEQ. The specimen sequenced was peripheral blood. The sequence derives from a woman between 40 and 55 years old who had recovered from COVID-19. The chain carries TRBV4-2 and TRBJ2-2; TRBD1 agrees at 10 bases. Written as DNA, the CDR3 is TGTGCCAGCAGCCGAGGGACAGGGGTTGGCGGGGAGCTGTTTTTT. Its protein is CASSRGTGVGGELFF.